This TCR beta chain derives from a study of blood T cell repertoires in COVID-19. Turning to the study itself: In each case, the material was cDNA or gDNA derived from T cells, B-cell-depleted T cells, or PBMCs.

This study enrolled people aged roughly 18 to 89 from about two dozen US geographic areas. The germline V and J ends were trimmed by 3 bases and 2 bases, with 12 bases remaining between them. This CDR3 region has 14 residues. From germline, CDR1 is DFQATT and CDR2 SNEGSKA (reference sequence). This clone was found a few times. As handled by the study authors: Estimates of nucleated cell counts were drawn from the amplification of reference gene primers. Clones were read by immunoSEQ multiplex PCR, and TCRdb kept only the in-frame ones, dropping some. From that table come the V and J calls and clone size; the DNA was used to work out D and trimming. Here the sample spans fewer than 200,000 clones, roughly 82% being singletons.

The sequence came from a woman in her sixties with acute COVID-19. The sample comprised PBMCs or T cells enriched from blood (not recorded which). The chain joins TRBV20-1 to TRBJ2-3; maybe TRBD1 (5 bases). The DNA for the CDR3 is TGCAGTGCTAGTGGCCAGGGCTTCACAGATACGCAGTATTTT. Protein product: CSASGQGFTDTQYF.